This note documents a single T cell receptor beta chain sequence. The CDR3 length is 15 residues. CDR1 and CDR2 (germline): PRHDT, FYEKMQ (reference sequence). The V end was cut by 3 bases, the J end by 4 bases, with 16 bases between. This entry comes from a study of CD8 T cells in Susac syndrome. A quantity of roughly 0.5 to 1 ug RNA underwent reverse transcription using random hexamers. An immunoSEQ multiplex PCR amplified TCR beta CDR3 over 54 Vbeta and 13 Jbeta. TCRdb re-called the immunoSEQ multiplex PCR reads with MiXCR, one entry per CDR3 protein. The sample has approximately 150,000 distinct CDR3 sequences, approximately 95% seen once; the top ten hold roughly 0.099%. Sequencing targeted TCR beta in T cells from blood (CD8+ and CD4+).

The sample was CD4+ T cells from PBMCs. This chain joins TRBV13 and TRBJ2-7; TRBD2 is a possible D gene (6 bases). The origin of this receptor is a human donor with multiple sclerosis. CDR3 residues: CASSLGLRLEYEQYF. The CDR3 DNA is TGTGCCAGCAGCTTGGGACTCCGGTTAGAGTACGAGCAGTACTTC. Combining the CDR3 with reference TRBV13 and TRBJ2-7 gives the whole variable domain AAGVIQSPRHLIKEKRETATLKCYPIPRHDTVYWYQQGPGQDPQFLISFYEKMQSDKGSIPDRFSAQQFSDYHSELNMSSLELGDSALYFCASSLGLRLEYEQYFGPGTRLTVT.